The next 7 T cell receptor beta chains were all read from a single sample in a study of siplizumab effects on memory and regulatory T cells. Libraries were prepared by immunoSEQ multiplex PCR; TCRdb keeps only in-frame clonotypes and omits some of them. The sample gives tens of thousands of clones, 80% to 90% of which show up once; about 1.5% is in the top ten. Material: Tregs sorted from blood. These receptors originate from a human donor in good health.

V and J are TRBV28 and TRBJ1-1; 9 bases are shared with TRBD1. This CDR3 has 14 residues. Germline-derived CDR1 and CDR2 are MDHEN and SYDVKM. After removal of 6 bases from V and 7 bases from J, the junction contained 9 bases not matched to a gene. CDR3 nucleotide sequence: TGTGCCAGCAGAAGTACAGGGGGCAGTGATGAAGCTTTCTTT. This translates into CASRSTGGSDEAFF.

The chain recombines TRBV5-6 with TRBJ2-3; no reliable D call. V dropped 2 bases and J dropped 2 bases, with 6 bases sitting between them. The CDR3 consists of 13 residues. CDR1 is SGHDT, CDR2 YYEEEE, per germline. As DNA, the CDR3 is TGTGCCAGCAGCTTAAGGGCCACAGATACGCAGTATTTT. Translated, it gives CASSLRATDTQYF.

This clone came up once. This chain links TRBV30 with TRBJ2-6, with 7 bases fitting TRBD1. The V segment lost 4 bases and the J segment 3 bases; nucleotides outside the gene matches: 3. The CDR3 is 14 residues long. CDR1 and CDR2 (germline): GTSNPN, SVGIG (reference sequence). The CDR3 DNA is TGTGCCTGGAACACAGGGGTTGGGGCCAACGTCCTGACTTTC. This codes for CAWNTGVGANVLTF.

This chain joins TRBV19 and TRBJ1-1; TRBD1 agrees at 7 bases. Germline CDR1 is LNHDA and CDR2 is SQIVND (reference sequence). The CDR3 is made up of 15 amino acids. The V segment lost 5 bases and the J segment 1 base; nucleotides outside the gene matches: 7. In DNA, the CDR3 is TGTGCCAGTAGTGGACACCGGACAGGGAACACTGAAGCTTTCTTT. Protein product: CASSGHRTGNTEAFF.

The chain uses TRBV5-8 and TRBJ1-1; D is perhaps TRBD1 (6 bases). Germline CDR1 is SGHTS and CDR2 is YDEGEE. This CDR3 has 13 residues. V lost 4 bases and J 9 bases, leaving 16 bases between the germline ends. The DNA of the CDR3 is TGTGCCAGCAGCCCTTTAGGGGGGCGAAAAGCTTTCTTT. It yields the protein CASSPLGGRKAFF.

Here the CDR3 DNA reads TGTGCCAGCAGCAAAGGACTAGCGGTACGCACAGATACGCAGTATTTT. This encodes CASSKGLAVRTDTQYF. The chain employs TRBV5-6 and TRBJ2-3; 10 nucleotides line up with TRBD2. CDR1 is SGHDT, CDR2 YYEEEE, per germline. V was clipped by 4 bases and J by 1 base; unmatched bases: 6. The CDR3 covers 16 residues.

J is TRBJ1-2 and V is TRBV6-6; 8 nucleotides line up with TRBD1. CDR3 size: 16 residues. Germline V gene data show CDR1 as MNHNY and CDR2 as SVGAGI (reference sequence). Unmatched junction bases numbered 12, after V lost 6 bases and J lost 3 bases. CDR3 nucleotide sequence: TGTGCCAGCAGGTTCGGGACAGGCCATCGTTACTATGGCTACACCTTC. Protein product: CASRFGTGHRYYGYTF.